These 3 T cell receptor beta chains were all obtained from the same sample, sequenced in a study of cytomegalovirus exposure and HLA in healthy donors. The primer mix had 60 Vbeta and 13 Jbeta primers. Clones were read by immunoSEQ multiplex PCR, and TCRdb kept only the in-frame ones, dropping some. The sample consists of about 150,000 clones, 65% to 80% of them appearing once. The sequenced sample consisted of PBMCs. These TCRs come from a man aged 18 to 29 in good health and CMV-seronegative.

This clone was picked up a small number of times. V and J are TRBV4-1 and TRBJ1-4; maybe TRBD1 (6 bases). Germline CDR1 and CDR2: MGHRA and YSYEKL. CDR3 length: 17 amino acids. The V gene lost 3 bases and the J gene lost 0 bases, with 14 bases spanning the gap. The CDR3 region has the DNA TGCGCCAGCAGCCACCCCTCGGACAGAGCAACTAATGAAAAACTGTTTTTT. Amino acids: CASSHPSDRATNEKLFF.

The chain joins TRBV10-3 to TRBJ1-2; D uncertain. V lost 2 bases to trimming and J lost 5 bases, with 15 bases between them. This CDR3 is built from 15 residues. Looked up from germline, CDR1 is ENHRY and CDR2 is SYGVKD. The CDR3 region is CAISEKPRNPYGYTF. In nucleotides, the CDR3 is TGTGCCATCAGTGAGAAGCCGCGCAACCCTTATGGCTACACCTTC.

The chain has TRBV11-2 and TRBJ1-1; a weak D match, TRBD1 (5 bases). This CDR3 has 15 residues. V was cut by 5 bases and J by 0 bases, with 13 bases left in between. Per the germline V gene, CDR1 is SGHAT and CDR2 is FQNNGV. In nucleotides, the CDR3 is TGTGCCAGCAGCGACAGTTTACTAATGAACACTGAAGCTTTCTTT. Protein sequence: CASSDSLLMNTEAFF.